One and the same sample provided the 26 T cell receptor beta chains below, sequenced in a study of T cells in Graves' hyperthyroidism and ophthalmopathy. Regions amplified from RNA transcripts were the TCR beta CDR3 regions. First-round RT-PCR of the TCR CDR3 relied on the HTBI primer set. Each CDR3 protein gets one entry after TCRdb re-called the multiplex PCR reads with MiXCR. The table records about half a million distinct CDR3 sequences, around a fifth of them present only once. Sequencing input: blood. All receptors come from a woman in her seventies with Graves' ophthalmopathy.

This clonotype appeared many times. The V call is TRBV6-1, the J call TRBJ1-5; D gene uncertain. The CDR3 has 13 residues. CDR1 is MNHNS, CDR2 SASEGT, per germline. Trimming shortened V by 2 bases and J by 6 bases, and 8 bases separated the two germline ends. CDR3 amino acids: CASSENQAQPQHF. The DNA for the CDR3 is TGTGCCAGCAGTGAAAACCAGGCTCAGCCCCAGCATTTT.

The CDR3 region has the DNA TGCAGTGCTAGCCTACCGGACAGGGGAAAAGCCAAAAACATTCAGTACTTC. Translating gives CSASLPDRGKAKNIQYF. The chain couples TRBV20-1 to TRBJ2-4; 9 nucleotides align to TRBD1. The length of the CDR3 is 17 residues. V shed 3 bases, J shed 0 bases, and the junction held 9 bases outside the gene matches. Per germline, CDR1 DFQATT and CDR2 SNEGSKA (reference sequence).

The CDR3 DNA sequence: TGTGCCAGCAGTGAAGACATCTCCCTCACTGAAGCTTTCTTT. Its protein product is CASSEDISLTEAFF. V and J are TRBV2 and TRBJ1-1, with D uncertain. Germline V lookup: CDR1 SNHLY, CDR2 FYNNEI. This CDR3 spans 14 amino acids. The V and J ends lost 1 base and 4 bases respectively, with 10 bases between them. Using reference TRBV2 and TRBJ1-1 for the parts outside the CDR3, the full variable domain is EPEVTQTPSHQVTQMGQEVILRCVPISNHLYFYWYRQILGQKVEFLVSFYNNEISEKSEIFDDQFSVERPDGSNFTLKIRSTKLEDSAMYFCASSEDISLTEAFFGQGTRLTVV.

Only a few counts were recorded for this clonotype. The chain is built from TRBV3-1 and TRBJ2-7; a possible D gene is TRBD1 (6 bases). CDR3 size: 17 residues. Germline V CDR1 and CDR2: LGHDT, YNNKEL (reference sequence). Trimming pared 4 bases from V and 1 base from J, leaving 20 bases between. The CDR3 nucleotides are TGTGCCAGCAGCCCGACTCCGCGGACAGTGTTATCCTACGAGCAGTACTTC. The encoded protein is CASSPTPRTVLSYEQYF.

The V and J genes are TRBV3-1 and TRBJ2-3, with 8 bases fitting TRBD1. CDR3 length: 15 residues. Germline V gene lookup returns CDR1 LGHDT and CDR2 YNNKEL (reference sequence). Trimming cost V 1 base and J 4 bases; bases outside gene matches: 4. This chain's CDR3 is CASSQGGQGADTQYF. The DNA of the CDR3 is TGTGCCAGCAGCCAAGGAGGACAGGGAGCAGATACGCAGTATTTT.

The V gene is TRBV27, the J gene TRBJ2-2, with unresolved D. Trimming removed 4 bases from V and 4 bases from J, with 19 bases in between. Germline V gene data show CDR1 as MNHEY and CDR2 as SMNVEV (reference sequence). The CDR3 runs to 17 residues. The CDR3 loop is CASSSAVGPVGTGELFF. The CDR3 nucleotides are TGTGCCAGCAGTTCCGCCGTGGGCCCCGTAGGCACCGGGGAGCTGTTTTTT.

This clonotype was counted at least ten times. The J gene is TRBJ2-1, the V gene TRBV7-9, with no clear D. The CDR3 has 14 amino acids. V was trimmed by 1 base and J by 7 bases, leaving 11 bases between them. Germline values: CDR1 SEHNR, CDR2 FQNEAQ (reference sequence). CDR3 DNA: TGTGCCAGCAGCTTAGGAGATCCCCTTAATGAGCAGTTCTTC. It translates to CASSLGDPLNEQFF.

Only a few counts were recorded for this clonotype. The V and J genes are TRBV6-6 and TRBJ1-4; perhaps TRBD1 as D (5 bases). V lost 0 bases to trimming and J lost 6 bases, with 11 bases between them. CDR1 is MNHNY, CDR2 SVGAGI, per germline (reference sequence). This CDR3 spans 15 amino acids. The CDR3 spells CASSYSGARHEKLFF. The CDR3, as DNA: TGTGCCAGCAGTTACTCAGGGGCAAGGCATGAAAAACTGTTTTTT.

The V gene is TRBV6-2 or TRBV6-3, the J gene TRBJ2-7; TRBD2 matches at 10 bases. This CDR3 has 12 amino acids. Looked up from germline, CDR1 is MNHEY and CDR2 is SVGEGT. The trim removed 5 bases at V and 12 bases at J, leaving 7 bases unmatched. CDR3 sequence (DNA): TGTGCCAGCAGTCACAGACTAGCGGGCACGTACTTC. This codes for CASSHRLAGTYF.

The CDR3 here is CASSVGPQSGNTIYF. CDR3 coding DNA: TGTGCCAGCAGCGTAGGGCCACAAAGCGGAAACACCATATATTTT. The genes are TRBV9 and TRBJ1-3; D gene uncertain. V lost 0 bases and J 4 bases, leaving 11 bases between the germline ends. Germline loops: CDR1 SGDLS, CDR2 YYNGEE. The CDR3 totals 15 residues.

V and J are TRBV10-3 and TRBJ2-7; D may be TRBD1 (5 bases). Deletions cut 5 bases from V and 2 bases from J, with 10 bases between. Germline V gives CDR1 ENHRY, CDR2 SYGVKD. The CDR3 is 13 amino acids. CDR3: CAISPQATYEQYF. The CDR3 bases are TGTGCCATCAGTCCACAGGCGACCTACGAGCAGTACTTC.

Only a few counts were recorded for this clonotype. The chain recombines TRBV5-1 with TRBJ2-2; 8 positions agree with TRBD1. J lost 4 bases, V lost 4 bases, and 6 bases had no gene match. Germline values: CDR1 SGHRS, CDR2 YFSETQ. This CDR3 has 15 amino acids. The CDR3 DNA sequence: TGCGCCAGCAGCCCGTCGACAGGGGCCACCGGGGAGCTGTTTTTT. It yields the protein CASSPSTGATGELFF.

This clonotype was detected a few times. The chain couples TRBV28 to TRBJ2-3, with D maybe TRBD2 (5 bases). The CDR3 extends over 18 amino acids. V shed 5 bases and J shed 3 bases, with 24 bases lying between them. Per germline, CDR1 MDHEN and CDR2 SYDVKM. The CDR3 DNA sequence: TGTGCCAGCAGTACCTCGCTCGCGGAAGGGAGAGGAACAGATACGCAGTATTTT. Protein product: CASSTSLAEGRGTDTQYF.

The chain combines TRBV30 with TRBJ2-7; D may be TRBD2 (6 bases). This CDR3 has 14 residues. Trimming pared 0 bases from V and 2 bases from J, leaving 11 bases between. Germline-derived CDR1 and CDR2 are GTSNPN and SVGIG (reference sequence). The CDR3 nucleotides are TGTGCCTGGAGTGTCGGGGGAGGAGCCTACGAGCAGTACTTC. Protein sequence: CAWSVGGGAYEQYF.

This clonotype came up many times. The chain has TRBV12-3 or TRBV12-4 and TRBJ1-6; no reliable D call. The ends were cut back, 1 base at V and 8 bases at J, with 6 bases in the middle. CDR3 length: 13 residues. CDR3 protein: CASSLGWDSPLHF. The CDR3 bases are TGTGCCAGCAGTTTAGGGTGGGATTCACCCCTCCACTTT.

This clonotype was seen at least ten times. The rearrangement links TRBV28 to TRBJ2-3; D unclear. Germline CDR1 MDHEN, CDR2 SYDVKM. The CDR3 loop spans 13 amino acids. The V end was cut by 7 bases, the J end by 2 bases, with 10 bases between. CDR3 nucleotide sequence: TGTGCCAGCAACAACAGATTCACAGATACGCAGTATTTT. It encodes CASNNRFTDTQYF.

In regard to this clonotype: Being one base from a much bigger clone, this may be a read error. The rearrangement links TRBV30 to TRBJ2-7; D not resolved. The CDR3 sequence is 12 residues long. In germline, CDR1 is GTSNPN, CDR2 SVGIG (reference sequence). CDR3 amino acids: CAWIKGSCEQYF. The DNA of the CDR3 is TGTGCCTGGATTAAGGGCTCCTGCGAGCAGTACTTC.

The chain combines TRBV7-9 with TRBJ2-7, with D tentatively TRBD1 or TRBD2 (5 bases each). V gave up 5 bases and J gave up 7 bases, with 24 bases separating them. Germline CDR1 reads SEHNR; CDR2 reads FQNEAQ (reference sequence). This CDR3 contains 16 residues. DNA for the CDR3: TGTGCCAGCAGCAGGGCCTTGGGACGGGCAGGACCAGAGCAGTACTTC. Translated, it gives CASSRALGRAGPEQYF.

A few counts support this clonotype. The chain uses TRBV27 and TRBJ2-1, with 7 bases lining up with TRBD2. The length of the CDR3 is 14 residues. CDR1 and CDR2 (germline): MNHEY, SMNVEV (reference sequence). The junction had 7 bases not matched to a gene; V was cut back by 6 bases and J by 5 bases. Here the CDR3 DNA reads TGTGCCAGCAGAACCGGGACTACAAACAATGAGCAGTTCTTC. Its translation is CASRTGTTNNEQFF.

This chain connects TRBV4-1 to TRBJ2-5, with D unclear. V lost 5 bases, J lost 1 base, and 14 bases lay in between. Germline CDR1 MGHRA, CDR2 YSYEKL. The CDR3 runs to 15 residues. CDR3 region: CASSRSLGLQETQYF. CDR3 nucleotide sequence: TGCGCCAGCAGCAGATCCCTGGGCCTCCAAGAGACCCAGTACTTC.

The rearrangement links TRBV12-3 or TRBV12-4 to TRBJ2-6; D is unclear. Trimming removed 6 bases from V and 7 bases from J, with 13 bases in between. The CDR3 is 14 residues long. CDR3 region: CASRGLIGANVLTF. The CDR3 DNA reads as TGTGCCAGCAGGGGCCTGATTGGAGCCAACGTCCTGACTTTC.

The sample holds many counts of this clonotype. CDR3 in DNA: TGTGCCAGCAGCTTGCGACAGGGGGCTAGGAATGAGCAGTTCTTC. Protein sequence: CASSLRQGARNEQFF. This chain joins TRBV11-3 and TRBJ2-1; the match to TRBD1 covers 10 bases. The ends lost 3 bases at V and 7 bases at J; junction bases unmatched: 6. CDR1 is SGHNT and CDR2 is YENEEA in the germline V gene. The CDR3 contains 15 residues.

This rearrangement joins TRBV6-1 to TRBJ1-2; a possible D gene is TRBD1 (6 bases). This CDR3 is 13 amino acids long. Germline V gene data show CDR1 as MNHNS and CDR2 as SASEGT. Deletions cut 8 bases from V and 3 bases from J, with 13 bases between. CDR3 nucleotides: TGTGCCAGCCACAGGGCCCTGGACTATGGCTACACCTTC. It yields the protein CASHRALDYGYTF.

This clonotype was counted at least ten times. V and J are TRBV7-2 and TRBJ2-3; D call uncertain. This CDR3 has 14 amino acids. Germline V gene lookup returns CDR1 SGHTA and CDR2 FQGNSA. V lost 0 bases and J lost 6, with 10 bases in between. This CDR3 is CASSLAGPLDTQYF. CDR3 bases: TGTGCCAGCAGCTTAGCGGGTCCCCTGGATACGCAGTATTTT.

This clonotype was counted a few times. V is TRBV20-1 and J is TRBJ1-2, with TRBD1 matching 8 bases. Germline CDR1 reads DFQATT; CDR2 reads SNEGSKA (reference sequence). V trimming: 3 bases; J trimming: 2 bases; junction bases outside the gene matches: 5. This CDR3 region has 14 residues. This CDR3 is CSASGDRGNYGYTF. CDR3 bases: TGCAGTGCTAGCGGAGACAGGGGAAACTATGGCTACACCTTC.

This clonotype was counted between two and nine times. V is TRBV20-1 and J is TRBJ2-1; TRBD1 agrees at 8 bases. From germline, CDR1 is DFQATT and CDR2 SNEGSKA (reference sequence). The V gene end was trimmed by 2 bases and the J gene end by 7 bases; junction bases not matched to a gene: 7. The CDR3 is 14 residues long. The CDR3 region has the DNA TGCAGTGCTAGAAGGCAGGGGGCTACTAATGAGCAGTTCTTC. Protein: CSARRQGATNEQFF.